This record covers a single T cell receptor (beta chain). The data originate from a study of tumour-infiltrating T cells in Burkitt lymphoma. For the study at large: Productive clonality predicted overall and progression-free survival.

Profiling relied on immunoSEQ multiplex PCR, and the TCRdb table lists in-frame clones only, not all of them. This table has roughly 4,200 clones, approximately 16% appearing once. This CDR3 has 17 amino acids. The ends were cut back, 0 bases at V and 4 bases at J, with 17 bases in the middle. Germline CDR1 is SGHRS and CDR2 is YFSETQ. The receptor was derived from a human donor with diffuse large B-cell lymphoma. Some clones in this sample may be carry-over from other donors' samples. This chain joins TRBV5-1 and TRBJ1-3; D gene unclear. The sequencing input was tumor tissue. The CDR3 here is CASSLDPGRNSGNTIYF. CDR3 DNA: TGCGCCAGCAGCTTGGACCCTGGTAGAAATTCCGGAAACACCATATATTTT.